The clone carrying this T cell receptor (beta chain) has just a few counts. The antigen is unknown. This entry comes from a study of CD8 T cells in ankylosing spondylitis. General study points: Clones linked to disease, bearing a CD8+ phenotype, were relatively rare in peripheral blood. Typical of ankylosing spondylitis blood, it appeared, was a TCR beta motif of roughly eight highly homologous variants.

This CDR3 is built from 14 residues. With V trimmed by 4 bases and J by 2 bases, 6 bases remained unmatched. CDR1 is DFQATT and CDR2 is SNEGSKA in the germline V gene (reference sequence). TCRdb analysed the 5' RACE reads with MiXCR anew, one entry per CDR3 protein. The sample yields some 800,000 distinct CDR3 sequences, 12% seen once. The chain couples TRBV20-1 to TRBJ2-7, with 9 bases fitting TRBD1. This clonotype was sampled from a male donor with ankylosing spondylitis. What was sequenced was blood, either unsorted or a sorted T cell fraction (not recorded which). As DNA, the CDR3 is TGCAGTGCTATCCATTACAGGGGGCCCTACGAGCAGTACTTC. Translation gives CSAIHYRGPYEQYF.